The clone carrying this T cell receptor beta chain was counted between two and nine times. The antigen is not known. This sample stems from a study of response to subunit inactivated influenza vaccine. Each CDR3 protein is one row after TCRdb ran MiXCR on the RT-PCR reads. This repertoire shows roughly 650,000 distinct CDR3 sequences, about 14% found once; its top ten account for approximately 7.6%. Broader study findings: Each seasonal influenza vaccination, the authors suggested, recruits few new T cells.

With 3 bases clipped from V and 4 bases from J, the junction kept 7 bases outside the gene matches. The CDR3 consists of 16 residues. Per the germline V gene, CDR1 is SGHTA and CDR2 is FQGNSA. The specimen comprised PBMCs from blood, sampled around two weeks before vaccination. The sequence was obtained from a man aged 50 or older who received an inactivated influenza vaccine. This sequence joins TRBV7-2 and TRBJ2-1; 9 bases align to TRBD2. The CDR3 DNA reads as TGTGCCAGCAGCTTTGAAGTAGCGGGGGTATACAATGAGCAGTTCTTC. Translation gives CASSFEVAGVYNEQFF.